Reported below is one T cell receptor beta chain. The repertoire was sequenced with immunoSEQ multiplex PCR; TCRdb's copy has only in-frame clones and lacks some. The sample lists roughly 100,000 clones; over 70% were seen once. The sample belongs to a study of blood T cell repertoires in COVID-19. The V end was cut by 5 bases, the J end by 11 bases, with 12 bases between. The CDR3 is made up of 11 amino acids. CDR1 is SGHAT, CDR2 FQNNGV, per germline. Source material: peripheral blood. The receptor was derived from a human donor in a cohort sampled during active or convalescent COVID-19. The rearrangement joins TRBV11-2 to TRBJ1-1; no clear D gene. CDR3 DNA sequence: TGTGCCAGCAGCCCGTCTAGGAGGGCTTTCTTT. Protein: CASSPSRRAFF. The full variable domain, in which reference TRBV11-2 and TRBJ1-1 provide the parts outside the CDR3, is EAGVAQSPRYKIIEKRQSVAFWCNPISGHATLYWYQQILGQGPKLLIQFQNNGVVDDSQLPKDRFSAERLKGVDSTLKIQPAKLEDSAVYLCASSPSRRAFFGQGTRLTVV.